What follows describes a single T cell receptor (beta chain). The antigen remains undetermined. The sample originates from a study of OX40 agonist ivuxolimab in advanced cancers. Looking at the study overall: The dose of intravenous ivuxolimab that patients received every 2 weeks ranged from 0.01 to 10 mg/kg. Patients were roughly 83% male with ages roughly 20 to 90, mean about 65.

Study-wide results and limits: With doses of 0.1 to 3.0 mg/kg, CD4+ and CD8+ blood T cells had undergone clonal expansion by week 6.

Here immunoSEQ multiplex PCR was the method, and the copy in TCRdb shows in-frame clones only, minus some. This table holds over 40,000 clones, 65% to 85% found once. Exclusion applied to patients with autoimmune disease history or systemic immunosuppression. Germline CDR1 SGDLS, CDR2 YYNGEE. Trimming removed 4 bases from V and 1 base from J, with 8 bases in between. The CDR3 runs 13 residues. This receptor was obtained from an adult with an advanced solid tumor such as melanoma, head and neck, liver or kidney cancer. Source: CD4+ or CD8+ T cells sorted from blood, taken in a trial of the OX40 agonist ivuxolimab. This chain uses TRBV9 with TRBJ1-2; possible D gene TRBD1, 5 bases. The CDR3, as DNA: TGTGCCAGCAGCCGGGACGATAACTATGGCTACACCTTC. As protein: CASSRDDNYGYTF.